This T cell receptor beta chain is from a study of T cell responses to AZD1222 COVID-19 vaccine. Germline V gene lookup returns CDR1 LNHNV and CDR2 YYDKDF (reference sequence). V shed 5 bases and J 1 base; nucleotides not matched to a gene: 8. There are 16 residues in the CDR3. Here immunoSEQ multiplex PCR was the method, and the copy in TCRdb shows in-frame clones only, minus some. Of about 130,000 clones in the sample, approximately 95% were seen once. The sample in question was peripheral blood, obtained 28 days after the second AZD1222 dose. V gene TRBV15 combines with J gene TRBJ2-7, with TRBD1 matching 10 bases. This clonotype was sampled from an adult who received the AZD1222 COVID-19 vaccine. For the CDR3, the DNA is TGTGCCACCAGCCGGATGGGGGACAGGGGATCCTACGAGCAGTACTTC. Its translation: CATSRMGDRGSYEQYF.